A single sample gave rise to the 28 T cell receptor beta chains below, sequenced in a study of CD8+CD57+ T cells in acquired aplastic anemia (dated by TCRdb to between 2017 and 2018). Sequencing was performed on an Illumina HiSeq 2000. Profiling of TCR beta VDJ combinations and CDR3 sequences used genomic DNA as the template. The raw public reads went through TCRdb reprocessing: fastp at Q25, MiXCR clone calling, in-frame beta chains kept. Every entry covers one CDR3 protein and lists the most common genes and DNA from its rows. A total of roughly 190,000 distinct CDR3 sequences appear in this sample, around half of them only once. Together, the top ten hold approximately 9.7% of the sample. The patients picked for sequencing were ones in whom flow cytometry had shown an expansion of CD8+CD57+ cells. Material: sorted CD4+, CD8+, or CD8+CD57+ T cells (not recorded which) from PBMCs. These receptors all come from a human donor with aplastic anemia.

This clonotype was seen only once. This rearrangement joins TRBV2 to TRBJ1-4; unclear D gene. V was clipped by 7 bases and J by 2 bases, with 14 bases between them. Germline V CDR1 and CDR2: SNHLY, FYNNEI. The CDR3 spans 15 residues. The DNA of the CDR3 is TGTGCCAGCACCTCCGAGCATTCCACTAATGAAAAACTGTTTTTT. Translating it yields CASTSEHSTNEKLFF.

This clonotype was recorded many times. The CDR3 nucleotides are TGTGCCAGCAGTCCACCGAGGACCGCTATTGCCGAGCAGTACTTC. This encodes CASSPPRTAIAEQYF. The chain has TRBV6-1 and TRBJ2-7; the D is unclear. The germline V and J ends were trimmed by 5 bases and 6 bases, with 20 bases remaining between them. The CDR3 loop spans 15 amino acids. Germline-derived CDR1 and CDR2 are MNHNS and SASEGT.

V gene TRBV5-6 combines with J gene TRBJ2-2; the D gene is possibly TRBD2 (5 bases). This CDR3 contains 14 residues. Germline V gene lookup returns CDR1 SGHDT and CDR2 YYEEEE. The V end lost 6 bases, the J end lost 6 bases, and 15 bases lay between the germline ends. This CDR3 is CASTSGSGSGELFF. The CDR3 DNA reads as TGTGCCAGCACCTCTGGCTCGGGGTCCGGGGAGCTGTTTTTT.

This chain uses TRBV20-1 with TRBJ1-3, with 9 bases matching TRBD1. There are 14 residues in the CDR3. V shed 5 bases, J shed 4 bases, and the junction held 6 bases outside the gene matches. Per germline, CDR1 DFQATT and CDR2 SNEGSKA (reference sequence). The DNA of the CDR3 is TGCAGTGCTGGGAGGACAGGGGTAGGAAACACCATATATTTT. Its translation is CSAGRTGVGNTIYF.

This rearrangement joins TRBV12-3 or TRBV12-4 to TRBJ2-1; no firm D call. Trimming removed 3 bases at V and 4 bases at J, with 13 bases between. The CDR3 totals 15 residues. CDR3 residues: CASSLTSIFYNEQFF. The CDR3 bases are TGTGCCAGCAGTTTGACCAGTATTTTTTACAATGAGCAGTTCTTC.

The sample holds a few counts of this clonotype. This clone may be a read error of a much larger clone one base away. This CDR3 reads CASSSPAYGQYF. CDR3 sequence (DNA): TGTGCCAGCAGCTCCCCAGCCTACGGGCAGTACTTC. The genes are TRBV12-3 or TRBV12-4 and TRBJ2-7; the D is unclear. CDR3 length: 12 amino acids.

This clonotype was counted at least ten times. The chain is built from TRBV7-3 and TRBJ2-5, with 9 bases that match TRBD2. There are 13 residues in the CDR3. Trimming took 5 bases from V and 3 from J; bases not matched to a gene: 1. Germline CDR1 and CDR2: SGHTA and FQGTGA. This CDR3 reads CASSPSGKETQYF. In nucleotides, the CDR3 is TGTGCCAGCAGCCCTAGCGGGAAAGAGACCCAGTACTTC.

The chain couples TRBV20-1 to TRBJ2-2; tentative D call: TRBD1 (6 bases). CDR1 and CDR2 (germline): DFQATT, SNEGSKA (reference sequence). There are 15 residues in the CDR3. V lost 5 bases and J lost 2, with 15 bases in between. CDR3 loop: CSARPGQDNTGELFF. CDR3 DNA: TGCAGTGCTCGTCCGGGACAAGATAACACCGGGGAGCTGTTTTTT.

The rearrangement joins TRBV19 to TRBJ2-2; TRBD1 matches 8 bases. The CDR3 loop spans 14 amino acids. In germline, CDR1 is LNHDA, CDR2 SQIVND (reference sequence). V dropped 8 bases and J dropped 5; count of bases not matched to a gene: 7. DNA for the CDR3: TGTGCCAGTGGAAACAGGGGGTCTACCGGGGAGCTGTTTTTT. It translates to CASGNRGSTGELFF.

The gene calls are TRBV24-1 and TRBJ1-2; perhaps TRBD1 as D (5 bases). Germline CDR1 KGHDR, CDR2 SFDVKD. Trimming stripped 2 bases from V and 7 bases from J, with 7 bases between. The CDR3 has 12 residues. CDR3: CATSDSGFGYTF. The CDR3 nucleotides read TGTGCCACCAGTGATTCAGGGTTTGGCTACACCTTC.

The table lists this clonotype with many counts. The chain is built from TRBV7-9 and TRBJ1-1; TRBD1 might be the D (5 bases). The germline V gene has CDR1 SEHNR and CDR2 FQNEAQ (reference sequence). This CDR3 is built from 14 residues. V was cut by 0 bases and J by 7 bases, with 12 bases left in between. Here the CDR3 reads CASSLAGQGGEAFF. DNA of the CDR3: TGTGCCAGCAGCTTAGCGGGCCAGGGCGGTGAAGCTTTCTTT.

In its sample, this clonotype was seen many times. The J gene is TRBJ2-2, the V gene TRBV20-1, with D possibly matching TRBD1 (6 bases). The V end was cut by 3 bases, the J end by 6 bases, with 14 bases between. Per germline, CDR1 DFQATT and CDR2 SNEGSKA (reference sequence). The CDR3 covers 14 residues. CDR3 sequence (DNA): TGCAGTGCTAGGGATACAGGGACCCCCGGGGAGCTGTTTTTT. Protein: CSARDTGTPGELFF.

This clonotype was counted ten times or more. V gene TRBV9 combines with J gene TRBJ2-7; TRBD2 agrees at 11 bases. The CDR3 extends over 15 amino acids. V trimming: 3 bases; J trimming: 3 bases; junction bases outside the gene matches: 5. Germline CDR1 is SGDLS and CDR2 is YYNGEE. The CDR3 region has the DNA TGTGCCAGCAGCGGATCTACTAGCGGGAGCTACGAGCAGTACTTC. It is translated as CASSGSTSGSYEQYF. The full variable domain, in which reference TRBV9 and TRBJ2-7 provide the parts outside the CDR3, is DSGVTQTPKHLITATGQRVTLRCSPRSGDLSVYWYQQSLDQGLQFLIQYYNGEERAKGNILERFSAQQFPDLHSELNLSSLELGDSALYFCASSGSTSGSYEQYFGPGTRLTVT.

The rearrangement links TRBV19 to TRBJ1-1; TRBD1 might be the D (6 bases). The CDR3 totals 13 residues. Per germline, CDR1 LNHDA and CDR2 SQIVND (reference sequence). Trimming removed 7 bases at V and 5 bases at J, with 14 bases between. This CDR3 is CASTVRGGTEAFF. CDR3 sequence (DNA): TGTGCCAGTACGGTGAGAGGGGGGACTGAAGCTTTCTTT.

The V call is TRBV6-1, the J call TRBJ2-7; D is undetermined. This CDR3 spans 12 amino acids. Trimming left V 8 bases short and J 0 bases short, with 8 bases between. Germline CDR1 MNHNS, CDR2 SASEGT. The chain's CDR3 is CASGSISYEQYF. The DNA of the CDR3 is TGTGCCAGCGGCAGCATCTCCTACGAGCAGTACTTC.

This clonotype was counted at least ten times. The chain recombines TRBV5-6 with TRBJ1-5, with D uncertain. CDR3 length: 14 amino acids. The germline V gene has CDR1 SGHDT and CDR2 YYEEEE. With 0 bases removed from V and 7 bases from J, the gap between germline ends came to 11 bases. The CDR3 DNA is TGTGCCAGCAGCTTGGGCGAAGCCCTACAGCCCCAGCATTTT. It translates to CASSLGEALQPQHF.

This clonotype appeared many times. This chain links TRBV29-1 with TRBJ2-7; TRBD2 matches 10 bases. V shed 4 bases, J shed 4 bases, and the junction held 4 bases outside the gene matches. Germline assignment: CDR1 SQVTM and CDR2 ANQGSEA. CDR3 length: 13 residues. This CDR3 is CSVGGSGRYEQYF. CDR3 in DNA: TGCAGCGTTGGAGGTAGCGGGAGGTACGAGCAGTACTTC.

The table lists this clonotype with a few counts. It may be a read error: a sequence one base away is much more abundant. The chain recombines TRBV5-1 with TRBJ1-1, with no clear D. The length of the CDR3 is 15 residues. Germline CDR1 SGHRS, CDR2 YFSETQ. CDR3 in amino acids: CASSPRGQAPTEGFF. The CDR3 DNA reads as TGCGCCAGCAGCCCCCGAGGCCAGGCACCTACTGAAGGTTTCTTT.

This clonotype was seen at least ten times. CDR3 sequence: CASSFAGYAYEQYF. The CDR3 DNA follows: TGTGCCAGCAGTTTTGCCGGGTATGCCTACGAGCAGTACTTC. This chain links TRBV12-3 or TRBV12-4 with TRBJ2-7; no definite D call. Trimming cost V 3 bases and J 2 bases, with 11 bases left between them. The length of the CDR3 is 14 residues.

This clonotype was seen ten or more times. The chain is built from TRBV12-5 and TRBJ2-1; D is unclear. The CDR3 has 11 amino acids. The V end lost 2 bases, the J end lost 11 bases, and 7 bases lay between the germline ends. Germline V gene data show CDR1 as LGHNT and CDR2 as FRNRAP. CDR3 bases: TGTGCTAGTGGTTTGTCGGCCCAGCAGTTCTTC. It codes for CASGLSAQQFF.

This rearrangement joins TRBV4-2 to TRBJ2-7, with a weak D call TRBD1 (5 bases). The CDR3 covers 9 residues. The V gene's germline CDR1 is LGHNA and CDR2 YNFKEQ. V lost 3 bases to trimming and J lost 13 bases, with 7 bases between them. CDR3 coding DNA: TGTGCCAGCAGCCAGGGGCCATACTTC. This encodes CASSQGPYF.

In regard to this clonotype: A much larger clone is a single base away; this may be a read error. This chain joins TRBV3-1 and TRBJ2-7; the match to TRBD2 covers 10 bases. The germline CDR1 and CDR2 sequences are LGHDT and YNNKEL (reference sequence). There are 14 residues in the CDR3. V shed 1 base and J 8 bases; nucleotides not matched to a gene: 5. CDR3 sequence reads: CASSQGTSGYKQYF. CDR3 nucleotide sequence: TGTGCCAGCAGCCAAGGGACTAGCGGATACAAGCAGTACTTC.

This clonotype was picked up many times. Here the CDR3 DNA reads TGTGCCAGCAGCCCCCGTGGGGTAGCGGGAGGTAGGGAGCAGTACTTC. Translation: CASSPRGVAGGREQYF. The chain has TRBV12-3 or TRBV12-4 and TRBJ2-7; the match to TRBD2 covers 10 bases. The CDR3 has 16 amino acids. V shed 6 bases and J 7 bases; nucleotides not matched to a gene: 15.

In this sample, this clonotype turned up many times. V usage is TRBV5-1 and J usage is TRBJ2-1; a possible D gene is TRBD2 (6 bases). Trimming stripped 5 bases from V and 4 bases from J, with 13 bases between. The germline gives CDR1 SGHRS, CDR2 YFSETQ. This CDR3 is built from 14 residues. This CDR3 reads CASRDASVYNEQFF. CDR3 DNA: TGCGCCAGCAGGGATGCTAGCGTTTACAATGAGCAGTTCTTC.

This clonotype was seen ten or more times. The V and J genes are TRBV12-3 or TRBV12-4 and TRBJ2-5; 7 positions match TRBD1. The CDR3 has 17 amino acids. With 1 base clipped from V and 1 base from J, the junction kept 9 bases outside the gene matches. Here the CDR3 DNA reads TGTGCCAGCAGTTTAGGGGTTGGACAGGCCCTCCAAGAGACCCAGTACTTC. Protein product: CASSLGVGQALQETQYF.

The genes are TRBV18 and TRBJ2-1; D is possibly TRBD1 (6 bases). Germline V lookup: CDR1 KGHSH, CDR2 LQKENI. This CDR3 comprises 13 residues. Trimming took off 8 bases at V and 3 bases at J, with 11 bases between the two ends. CDR3 in amino acids: CASASDSYNEQFF. In nucleotides, the CDR3 is TGTGCCAGCGCCTCGGACAGCTACAATGAGCAGTTCTTC.

This clonotype has at least ten counts. The rearrangement joins TRBV13 to TRBJ2-2; D might be TRBD1 (6 bases). V was trimmed by 2 bases and J by 9 bases, leaving 22 bases between them. In germline, CDR1 is PRHDT, CDR2 FYEKMQ (reference sequence). The CDR3 totals 17 residues. CDR3 sequence (DNA): TGTGCCAGCAGCTTATCGCCACAGGGTTTTTGGGCGTGGGAGCTGTTTTTT. Protein: CASSLSPQGFWAWELFF.

As DNA, the CDR3 is TGTGCCAGTAGCGCCACAGATACGCAGTATTTT. Protein: CASSATDTQYF. J is TRBJ2-3 and V is TRBV19; the D is unclear. CDR1 is LNHDA and CDR2 is SQIVND in the germline V gene (reference sequence). The CDR3 runs 11 residues. The ends were cut back, 6 bases at V and 2 bases at J, with 3 bases in the middle.